Below, 21 T cell receptor beta chains from the same sample are listed, as sequenced in a study of cytomegalovirus exposure and HLA in healthy donors. PCR employed 60 Vbeta and 13 Jbeta primers. The method was immunoSEQ multiplex PCR; TCRdb's version includes in-frame clones alone and lacks a portion of them. The sample lists tens of thousands of clones, around 72% occurring once. Sequencing input: PBMCs. The receptors shown here come from a middle-aged woman in good health and CMV-seropositive.

The V and J genes are TRBV4-2 and TRBJ2-4, with D tentatively TRBD2 (6 bases). The CDR3 is 16 amino acids. V lost 4 bases to trimming and J lost 0 bases, with 13 bases between them. Germline loops: CDR1 LGHNA, CDR2 YNFKEQ. The CDR3 DNA sequence: TGTGCCAGCAGCCCCGGGAGCCAGCTAGCCAAAAACATTCAGTACTTC. Residues: CASSPGSQLAKNIQYF.

The sample holds a few counts of this clone. The rearrangement uses TRBV6-1 and TRBJ1-1; D uncertain. This CDR3 has 13 amino acids. V lost 4 bases, J lost 3 bases, and 9 bases lay in between. Germline CDR1 reads MNHNS; CDR2 reads SASEGT. The CDR3 reads CASSVGQDTEAFF. The CDR3 DNA reads as TGTGCCAGCAGTGTGGGCCAAGACACTGAAGCTTTCTTT.

The rearrangement joins TRBV28 to TRBJ1-2, with TRBD1 matching over 7 bases. The germline CDR1 and CDR2 sequences are MDHEN and SYDVKM. The CDR3 contains 15 residues. Losses at the gene ends were 2 bases for V and 5 bases for J; bases not matched to a gene: 8. The DNA of the CDR3 is TGTGCCAGCAGTTTAACCGGCAGGGGGGAATATGGCTACACCTTC. It yields the protein CASSLTGRGEYGYTF.

The chain couples TRBV9 to TRBJ2-3; D possibly corresponds to TRBD2 (6 bases). CDR1 and CDR2 from the germline V gene are SGDLS and YYNGEE. CDR3 length equals 13 residues. V shed 0 bases and J shed 6 bases, with 8 bases lying between them. CDR3 nucleotide sequence: TGTGCCAGCAGCGTAGGAGGAGGGGATACGCAGTATTTT. Its translation is CASSVGGGDTQYF. Drawing the rest from reference TRBV9 and TRBJ2-3, the complete variable domain is DSGVTQTPKHLITATGQRVTLRCSPRSGDLSVYWYQQSLDQGLQFLIQYYNGEERAKGNILERFSAQQFPDLHSELNLSSLELGDSALYFCASSVGGGDTQYFGPGTRLTVL.

The chain combines TRBV2 with TRBJ1-3; a possible D gene is TRBD1 (6 bases). Trimming removed 6 bases at V and 2 bases at J, with 8 bases between. The CDR3 contains 13 residues. Germline-derived CDR1 and CDR2 are SNHLY and FYNNEI. The CDR3 here is CASRRTAGNTIYF. DNA of the CDR3: TGTGCCAGCAGGAGGACAGCTGGAAACACCATATATTTT.

V is TRBV6-1 and J is TRBJ2-1, with 11 bases identical to TRBD2. J lost 0 bases, V lost 2 bases, and 3 bases had no gene match. Germline CDR1 is MNHNS and CDR2 is SASEGT. The CDR3 spans 17 residues. The CDR3, as DNA: TGTGCCAGCAGTGAACGGACTAGCGGGTTCTCCTACAATGAGCAGTTCTTC. This translates into CASSERTSGFSYNEQFF.

V and J are TRBV2 and TRBJ1-2; D is unresolved. This CDR3 is built from 12 residues. Germline values: CDR1 SNHLY, CDR2 FYNNEI. Trimming shortened V by 1 base and J by 9 bases, and 9 bases separated the two germline ends. As DNA, the CDR3 is TGTGCCAGCAGTGAAGTAGCACGGAGCTACACCTTC. Amino acids: CASSEVARSYTF.

V and J are TRBV9 and TRBJ2-7; D may be TRBD1 (6 bases). This CDR3 contains 16 residues. Germline values: CDR1 SGDLS, CDR2 YYNGEE. V was pared by 4 bases and J by 0 bases, with 17 bases between. DNA for the CDR3: TGTGCCAGCAGCCTTCGTGGGGACAAGGCCTCCTACGAGCAGTACTTC. It translates to CASSLRGDKASYEQYF.

The V call is TRBV2, the J call TRBJ1-1, with 9 nucleotides matching TRBD1. With V trimmed by 7 bases and J by 4 bases, 10 bases remained unmatched. The length of the CDR3 is 15 residues. The germline CDR1 and CDR2 sequences are SNHLY and FYNNEI. The CDR3 DNA follows: TGTGCCAGCACTTTACCACAGGGGGCGCGCACTGAAGCTTTCTTT. This encodes CASTLPQGARTEAFF.

The chain joins TRBV5-5 to TRBJ1-1; maybe TRBD1 (6 bases). Per germline, CDR1 SGHKS and CDR2 YYEKEE (reference sequence). This CDR3 is 14 amino acids long. V was trimmed by 0 bases and J by 0 bases, leaving 6 bases between them. CDR3 nucleotide sequence: TGTGCCAGCAGCTTGGAGGGGGTGAACACTGAAGCTTTCTTT. Encoded protein: CASSLEGVNTEAFF.

This sequence joins TRBV6-1 and TRBJ2-4, with D tentatively TRBD1 (6 bases). The V end lost 6 bases, the J end lost 6 bases, and 12 bases lay between the germline ends. The CDR3 loop spans 13 amino acids. Germline V gene data show CDR1 as MNHNS and CDR2 as SASEGT. The CDR3 spells CASRTQGPNIQYF. Here the CDR3 DNA reads TGTGCCAGCAGGACACAGGGTCCAAACATTCAGTACTTC.

This clone appeared once. This chain connects TRBV27 to TRBJ1-6; 11 nucleotides match TRBD1. V lost 5 bases and J lost 10; bases outside the gene matches: 7. CDR1 MNHEY and CDR2 SMNVEV come from the germline V gene (reference sequence). The CDR3 runs 15 residues. Written as DNA, the CDR3 is TGTGCCAGCAGTATGGGGGGACAGGGGGTCTCACCCCTCCACTTT. Translated: CASSMGGQGVSPLHF.

The genes are TRBV5-6 and TRBJ2-1, with 7 bases lining up with TRBD2. Losses at the gene ends were 0 bases for V and 8 bases for J; bases not matched to a gene: 8. CDR1 is SGHDT and CDR2 is YYEEEE in the germline V gene. CDR3 size: 15 residues. CDR3 protein: CASSLDLRGLDEQFF. CDR3 coding DNA: TGTGCCAGCAGCTTGGACCTGCGGGGGTTAGATGAGCAGTTCTTC.

V gene TRBV5-6 combines with J gene TRBJ2-1; 9 nucleotides agree with TRBD1. The V segment lost 2 bases and the J segment 0 bases; nucleotides outside the gene matches: 3. CDR1 and CDR2 from the germline V gene are SGHDT and YYEEEE. This CDR3 is 16 amino acids long. CDR3: CASSFTGGASYNEQFF. The CDR3 region has the DNA TGTGCCAGCAGCTTTACAGGGGGCGCCTCCTACAATGAGCAGTTCTTC.

There are a few counts of this clone. This rearrangement joins TRBV5-1 to TRBJ1-1; no clear D. This CDR3 has 15 residues. Trimming removed 3 bases at V and 7 bases at J, with 19 bases between. The V gene's germline CDR1 is SGHRS and CDR2 YFSETQ. The CDR3 here is CASSSGKINFSEAFF. CDR3 DNA: TGCGCCAGCAGCTCGGGAAAGATAAACTTTAGTGAAGCTTTCTTT. Full variable domain (outside the CDR3, taken from reference TRBV5-1 and TRBJ1-1): KAGVTQTPRYLIKTRGQQVTLSCSPISGHRSVSWYQQTPGQGLQFLFEYFSETQRNKGNFPGRFSGRQFSNSRSEMNVSTLELGDSALYLCASSSGKINFSEAFFGQGTRLTVV.

The gene calls are TRBV7-2 and TRBJ2-1, with 8 bases that match TRBD2. Trimming removed 1 base from V and 4 bases from J; junction bases left unmatched: 6. The CDR3 consists of 16 residues. Germline lookup yields CDR1 SGHTA and CDR2 FQGNSA. DNA of the CDR3: TGTGCCAGCAGCTTAGTGGCCGGACTAGCTTACAATGAGCAGTTCTTC. Residues: CASSLVAGLAYNEQFF. Full variable domain (outside the CDR3, taken from reference TRBV7-2 and TRBJ2-1): GAGVSQSPSNKVTEKGKDVELRCDPISGHTALYWYRQSLGQGLEFLIYFQGNSAPDKSGLPSDRFSAERTGGSVSTLTIQRTQQEDSAVYLCASSLVAGLAYNEQFFGPGTRLTVL.

V usage is TRBV11-3 and J usage is TRBJ2-3; a possible D gene is TRBD1 (6 bases). Trimming removed 3 bases from V and 1 base from J, with 11 bases in between. Germline CDR1 and CDR2: SGHNT and YENEEA. This CDR3 comprises 15 residues. In DNA, the CDR3 is TGTGCCAGCAGCTTCGAGGGGGTTCGCACAGATACGCAGTATTTT. It translates to CASSFEGVRTDTQYF.

This clone occurred a few times. V gene TRBV2 combines with J gene TRBJ1-5; 7 bases agree with TRBD1. Germline V gene lookup returns CDR1 SNHLY and CDR2 FYNNEI. After removal of 4 bases from V and 4 bases from J, the junction contained 1 base not matched to a gene. The CDR3 is made up of 13 amino acids. The CDR3 nucleotides read TGTGCCAGCAGTGGACAGGGAAATCAGCCCCAGCATTTT. This gives the protein CASSGQGNQPQHF.

J is TRBJ2-3 and V is TRBV6-6, with 8 bases fitting TRBD1. After removal of 4 bases from V and 0 bases from J, the junction contained 3 bases not matched to a gene. The CDR3 is made up of 15 amino acids. Germline CDR1 is MNHNY and CDR2 is SVGAGI (reference sequence). This CDR3 is CASSLNRGSTDTQYF. The DNA of the CDR3 is TGTGCCAGCAGTTTAAACAGGGGGAGCACAGATACGCAGTATTTT.

The chain couples TRBV5-1 to TRBJ2-7; tentative D call: TRBD1 (6 bases). The CDR3 is 12 residues long. V lost 3 bases to trimming and J lost 2 bases, with 6 bases between them. CDR1 is SGHRS and CDR2 is YFSETQ in the germline V gene. Written as DNA, the CDR3 is TGCGCCAGCAGCTCAGGGGCCTACGAGCAGTACTTC. As protein: CASSSGAYEQYF.

The chain uses TRBV30 and TRBJ2-3; no firm D call. This CDR3 has 14 amino acids. The germline V gene has CDR1 GTSNPN and CDR2 SVGIG (reference sequence). V shed 0 bases and J shed 0 bases, with 7 bases lying between them. As DNA, the CDR3 is TGTGCCTGGAGTGTAGGAGTTAGCACAGATACGCAGTATTTT. Its translation: CAWSVGVSTDTQYF. Full variable domain (remainder filled in from reference TRBV30 and TRBJ2-3): SQTIHQWPATLVQPVGSPLSLECTVEGTSNPNLYWYRQAAGRGLQLLFYSVGIGQISSEVPQNLSASRPQDRQFILSSKKLLLSDSGFYLCAWSVGVSTDTQYFGPGTRLTVL.